Sequencing of this T cell receptor beta chain was carried out in a study of control samples from healthy donors and cancer patients. From germline, CDR1 is SGHRS and CDR2 YFSETQ. The length of the CDR3 is 16 residues. V dropped 0 bases and J dropped 2; count of bases not matched to a gene: 5. Assay: immunoSEQ multiplex PCR; the TCRdb copy retains only in-frame clones and omits some. Among some 140,000 clones listed, roughly 92% were seen once. The clonotype originates from a man younger than 40 in good health. Sequencing was carried out using blood. The genes are TRBV5-1 and TRBJ2-5; 9 nucleotides line up with TRBD2. The CDR3 loop reads CASSLVSGRRQETQYF. The DNA for the CDR3 is TGCGCCAGCAGCTTGGTTAGCGGGAGACGACAAGAGACCCAGTACTTC.